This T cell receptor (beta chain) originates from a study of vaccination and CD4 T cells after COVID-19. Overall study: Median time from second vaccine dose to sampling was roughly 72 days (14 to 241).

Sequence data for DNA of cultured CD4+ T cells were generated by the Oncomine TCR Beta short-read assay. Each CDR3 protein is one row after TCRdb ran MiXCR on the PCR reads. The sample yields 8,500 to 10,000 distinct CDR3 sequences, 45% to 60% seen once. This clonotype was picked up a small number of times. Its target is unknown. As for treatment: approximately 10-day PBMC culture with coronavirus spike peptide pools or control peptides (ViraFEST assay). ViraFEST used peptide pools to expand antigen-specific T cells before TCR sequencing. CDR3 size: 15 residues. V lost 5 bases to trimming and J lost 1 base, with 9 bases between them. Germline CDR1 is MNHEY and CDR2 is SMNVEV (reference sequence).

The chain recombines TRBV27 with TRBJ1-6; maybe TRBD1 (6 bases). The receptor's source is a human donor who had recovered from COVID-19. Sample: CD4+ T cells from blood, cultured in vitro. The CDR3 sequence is CASSPRGSYNSPLHF. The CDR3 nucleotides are TGTGCCAGCAGTCCCAGGGGTTCCTATAATTCACCCCTCCACTTT.